A few counts support the clone carrying this T cell receptor (beta chain). Its antigen is as yet unknown. The data belong to a study of CD4+ T cells in melanoma. Study-wide points: Neoantigen-specific CD4+ T cells in melanoma reportedly had diverse differentiation states.

This CDR3 is 13 amino acids long. V lost 2 bases and J lost 0, with 4 bases in between. The protocol was immunoSEQ multiplex PCR, while the TCRdb copy is restricted to in-frame clones and leaves out a portion. The sample lists several thousand clones, around 70% occurring once. The sample consisted of cells from a culture (not recorded whether cultured in vitro). The sequence was collected from a human donor with melanoma. The chain joins TRBV12-3 or TRBV12-4 to TRBJ1-1, with D uncertain. The CDR3 nucleotides are TGTGCCAGCAGTTTAACTCTGAACACTGAAGCTTTCTTT. Translating it yields CASSLTLNTEAFF.